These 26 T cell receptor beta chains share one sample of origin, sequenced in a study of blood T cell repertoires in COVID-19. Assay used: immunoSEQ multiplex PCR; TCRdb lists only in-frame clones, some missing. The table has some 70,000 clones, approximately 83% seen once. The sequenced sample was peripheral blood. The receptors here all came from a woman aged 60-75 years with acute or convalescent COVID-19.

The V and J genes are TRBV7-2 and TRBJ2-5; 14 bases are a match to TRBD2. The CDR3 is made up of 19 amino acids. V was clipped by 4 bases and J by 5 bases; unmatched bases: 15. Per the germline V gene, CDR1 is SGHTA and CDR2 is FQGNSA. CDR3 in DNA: TGTGCCAGCAGCTCCCTTGGACTAGCGGGGGGACCTACTTGGGAGACCCAGTACTTC. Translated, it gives CASSSLGLAGGPTWETQYF.

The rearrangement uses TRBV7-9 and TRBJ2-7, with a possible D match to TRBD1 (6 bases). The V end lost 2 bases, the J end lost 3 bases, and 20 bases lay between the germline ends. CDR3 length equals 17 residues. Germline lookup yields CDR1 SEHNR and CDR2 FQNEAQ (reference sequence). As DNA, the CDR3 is TGTGCCAGCAGCTTATCATTAGGGCCCACAGGGAGCTACGAGCAGTACTTC. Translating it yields CASSLSLGPTGSYEQYF. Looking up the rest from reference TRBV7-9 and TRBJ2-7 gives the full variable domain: DTGVSQNPRHKITKRGQNVTFRCDPISEHNRLYWYRQTLGQGPEFLTYFQNEAQLEKSRLLSDRFSAERPKGSFSTLEIQRTEQGDSAMYLCASSLSLGPTGSYEQYFGPGTRLTVT.

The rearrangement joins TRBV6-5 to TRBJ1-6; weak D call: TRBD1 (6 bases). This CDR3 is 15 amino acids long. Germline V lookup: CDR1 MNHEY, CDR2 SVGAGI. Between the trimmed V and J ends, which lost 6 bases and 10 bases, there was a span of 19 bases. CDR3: CASSLTDSKGSPLHF. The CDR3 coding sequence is TGTGCCAGCAGCCTGACGGACAGTAAGGGCTCACCCCTCCACTTT.

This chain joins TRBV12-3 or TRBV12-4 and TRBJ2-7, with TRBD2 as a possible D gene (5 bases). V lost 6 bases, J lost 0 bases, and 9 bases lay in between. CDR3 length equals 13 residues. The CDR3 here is CASREAASYEQYF. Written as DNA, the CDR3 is TGTGCCAGCAGGGAAGCGGCCTCCTACGAGCAGTACTTC.

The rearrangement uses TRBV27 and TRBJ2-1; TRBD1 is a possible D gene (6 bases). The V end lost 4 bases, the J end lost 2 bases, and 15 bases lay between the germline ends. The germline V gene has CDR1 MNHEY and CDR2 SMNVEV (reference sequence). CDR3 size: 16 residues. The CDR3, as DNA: TGTGCCAGCAGTTCCCCAAGTGCAGGGGCCTACAATGAGCAGTTCTTC. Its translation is CASSSPSAGAYNEQFF.

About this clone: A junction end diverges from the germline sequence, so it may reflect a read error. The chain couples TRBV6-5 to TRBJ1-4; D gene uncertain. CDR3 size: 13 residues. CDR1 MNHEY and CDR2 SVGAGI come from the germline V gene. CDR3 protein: CASTVGRHEKLFF. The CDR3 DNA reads TGTGCAAGCACGGTTGGGCGTCATGAAAAACTGTTTTTT.

The CDR3 is CASSPGRGADTEAFF. The CDR3, as DNA: TGTGCCAGCAGTCCCGGGAGGGGGGCGGACACTGAAGCTTTCTTT. V usage is TRBV28 and J usage is TRBJ1-1; D may be TRBD1 (6 bases). The germline V gene has CDR1 MDHEN and CDR2 SYDVKM. The CDR3 is 15 amino acids. V gave up 5 bases and J gave up 3 bases, with 16 bases separating them.

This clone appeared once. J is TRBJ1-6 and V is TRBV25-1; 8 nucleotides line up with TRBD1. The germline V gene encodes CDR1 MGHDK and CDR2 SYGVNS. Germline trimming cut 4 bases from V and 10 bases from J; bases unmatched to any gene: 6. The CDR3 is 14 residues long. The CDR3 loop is CASSGTGTGSPLHF. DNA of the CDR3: TGTGCCAGCAGTGGGACAGGGACGGGGTCACCCCTCCACTTT. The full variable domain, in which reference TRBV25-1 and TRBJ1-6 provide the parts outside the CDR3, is EADIYQTPRYLVIGTGKKITLECSQTMGHDKMYWYQQDPGMELHLIHYSYGVNSTEKGDLSSESTVSRIRTEHFPLTLESARPSHTSQYLCASSGTGTGSPLHFGNGTRLTVT.

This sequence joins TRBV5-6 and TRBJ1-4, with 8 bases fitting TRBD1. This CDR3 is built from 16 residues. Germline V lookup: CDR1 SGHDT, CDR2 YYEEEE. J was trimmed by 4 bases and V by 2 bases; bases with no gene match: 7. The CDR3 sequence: CASSFNGQGGNEKLFF. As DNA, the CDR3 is TGTGCCAGCAGCTTTAACGGACAGGGAGGTAATGAAAAACTGTTTTTT.

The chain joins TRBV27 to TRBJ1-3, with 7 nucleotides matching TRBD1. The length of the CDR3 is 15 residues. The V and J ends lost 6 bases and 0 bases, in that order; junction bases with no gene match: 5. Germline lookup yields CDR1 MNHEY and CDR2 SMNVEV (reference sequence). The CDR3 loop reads CASRSTGDSGNTIYF. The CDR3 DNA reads TGTGCCAGCAGATCCACAGGGGACTCTGGAAACACCATATATTTT.

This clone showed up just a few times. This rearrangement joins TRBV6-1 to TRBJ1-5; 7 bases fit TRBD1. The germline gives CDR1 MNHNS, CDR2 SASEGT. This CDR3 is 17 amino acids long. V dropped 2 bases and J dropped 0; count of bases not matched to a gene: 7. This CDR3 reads CASSERQGFLSNQPQHF. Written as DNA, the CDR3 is TGTGCCAGCAGTGAACGACAGGGTTTTCTTAGCAATCAGCCCCAGCATTTT.

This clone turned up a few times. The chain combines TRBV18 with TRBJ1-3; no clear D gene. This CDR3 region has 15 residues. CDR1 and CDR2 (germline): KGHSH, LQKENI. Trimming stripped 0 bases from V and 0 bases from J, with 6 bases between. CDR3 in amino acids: CASSPPTNSGNTIYF. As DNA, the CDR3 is TGTGCCAGCTCACCACCAACTAACTCTGGAAACACCATATATTTT. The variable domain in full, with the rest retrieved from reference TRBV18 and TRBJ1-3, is NAGVMQNPRHLVRRRGQEARLRCSPMKGHSHVYWYRQLPEEGLKFMVYLQKENIIDESGMPKERFSAEFPKEGPSILRIQQVVRGDSAAYFCASSPPTNSGNTIYFGEGSWLTVV.

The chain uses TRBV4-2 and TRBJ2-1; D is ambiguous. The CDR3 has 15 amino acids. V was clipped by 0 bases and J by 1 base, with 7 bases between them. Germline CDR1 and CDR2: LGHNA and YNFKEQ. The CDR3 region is CASSQDTPSYNEQFF. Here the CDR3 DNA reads TGTGCCAGCAGCCAAGATACTCCGTCCTACAATGAGCAGTTCTTC.

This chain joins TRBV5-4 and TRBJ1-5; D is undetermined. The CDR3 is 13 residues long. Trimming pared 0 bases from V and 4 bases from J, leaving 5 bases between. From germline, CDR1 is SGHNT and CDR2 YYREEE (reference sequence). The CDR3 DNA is TGTGCCAGCAGCTTGGGTATTAATCAGCCCCAGCATTTT. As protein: CASSLGINQPQHF.

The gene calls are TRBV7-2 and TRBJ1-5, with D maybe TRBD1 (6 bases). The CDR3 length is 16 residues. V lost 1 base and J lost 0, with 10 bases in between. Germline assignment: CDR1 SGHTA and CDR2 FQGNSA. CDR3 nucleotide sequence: TGTGCCAGCAGCTTAGGGCAGGGGAGTAGCAATCAGCCCCAGCATTTT. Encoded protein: CASSLGQGSSNQPQHF.

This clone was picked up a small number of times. CDR3 coding DNA: TGTGCCAGCAGCTTAGGGACAGGGGGCTCTTGGGGGCAGTACTTC. Translated, it gives CASSLGTGGSWGQYF. J is TRBJ2-7 and V is TRBV11-2, with 11 bases fitting TRBD1. The junction had 8 bases not matched to a gene; V was cut back by 1 base and J by 9 bases. This CDR3 contains 15 residues. Germline values: CDR1 SGHAT, CDR2 FQNNGV.

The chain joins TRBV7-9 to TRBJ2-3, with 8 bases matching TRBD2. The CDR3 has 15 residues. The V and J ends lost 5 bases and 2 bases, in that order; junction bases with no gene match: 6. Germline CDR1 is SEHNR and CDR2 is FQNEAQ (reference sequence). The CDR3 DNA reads TGTGCCAGCAGCGCGCGGGGGGCAGCCACAGATACGCAGTATTTT. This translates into CASSARGAATDTQYF.

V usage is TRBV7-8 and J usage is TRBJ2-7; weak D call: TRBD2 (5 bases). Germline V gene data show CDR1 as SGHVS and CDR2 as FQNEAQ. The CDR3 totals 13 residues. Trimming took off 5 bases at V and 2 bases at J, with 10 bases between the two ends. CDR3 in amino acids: CASSRGLPYEQYF. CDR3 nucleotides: TGTGCCAGCAGCCGAGGACTTCCCTACGAGCAGTACTTC. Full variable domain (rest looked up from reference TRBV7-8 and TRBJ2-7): GAGVSQSPRYKVAKRGQDVALRCDPISGHVSLFWYQQALGQGPEFLTYFQNEAQLDKSGLPSDRFFAERPEGSVSTLKIQRTQQEDSAVYLCASSRGLPYEQYFGPGTRLTVT.

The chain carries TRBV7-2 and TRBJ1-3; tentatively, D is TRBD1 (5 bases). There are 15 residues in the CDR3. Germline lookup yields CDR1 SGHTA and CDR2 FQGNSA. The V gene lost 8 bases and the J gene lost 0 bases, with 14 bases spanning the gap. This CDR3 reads CASRDQGFSGNTIYF. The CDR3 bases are TGTGCCAGCCGTGATCAGGGATTCTCTGGAAACACCATATATTTT. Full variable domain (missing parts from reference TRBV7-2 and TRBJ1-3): GAGVSQSPSNKVTEKGKDVELRCDPISGHTALYWYRQSLGQGLEFLIYFQGNSAPDKSGLPSDRFSAERTGGSVSTLTIQRTQQEDSAVYLCASRDQGFSGNTIYFGEGSWLTVV.

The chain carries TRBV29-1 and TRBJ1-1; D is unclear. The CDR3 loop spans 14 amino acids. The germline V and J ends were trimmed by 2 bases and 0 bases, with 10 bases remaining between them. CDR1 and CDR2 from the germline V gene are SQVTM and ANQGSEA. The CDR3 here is CSVEPPGMNTEAFF. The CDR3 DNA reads TGCAGCGTTGAACCACCCGGGATGAACACTGAAGCTTTCTTT.

In DNA form, the CDR3 reads TGCGCCAGCAGCTCCGGGACATCACTCGACCATTCACCCCTCCACTTT. Translation: CASSSGTSLDHSPLHF. The V and J genes are TRBV5-1 and TRBJ1-6; the D gene is possibly TRBD1 (6 bases). Looked up from germline, CDR1 is SGHRS and CDR2 is YFSETQ. The V and J ends lost 3 bases and 8 bases respectively, with 18 bases between them. CDR3 length: 16 amino acids.

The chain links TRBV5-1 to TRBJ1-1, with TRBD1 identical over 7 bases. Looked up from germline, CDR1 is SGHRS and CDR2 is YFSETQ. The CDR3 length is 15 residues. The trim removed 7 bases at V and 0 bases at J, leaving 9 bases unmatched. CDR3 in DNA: TGCGCCAGCGCCGAGGCAGGGGGATTGAACACTGAAGCTTTCTTT. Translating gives CASAEAGGLNTEAFF.

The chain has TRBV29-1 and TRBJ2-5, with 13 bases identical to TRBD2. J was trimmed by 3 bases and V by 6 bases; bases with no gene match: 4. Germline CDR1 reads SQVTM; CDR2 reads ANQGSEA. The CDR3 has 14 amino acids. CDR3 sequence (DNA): TGCAGCGTGGCAGGACTAGCGGGGGAAGAGACCCAGTACTTC. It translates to CSVAGLAGEETQYF.

DNA of the CDR3: TGTGCCAGCTCACCGGGACTAGCGGGGGGCCGGGGAGCTGAAGAGACCCAGTACTTC. Translated, it gives CASSPGLAGGRGAEETQYF. The gene calls are TRBV18 and TRBJ2-5; 15 bases fit TRBD2. The germline CDR1 and CDR2 sequences are KGHSH and LQKENI. CDR3 length equals 19 residues. The trim removed 3 bases at V and 3 bases at J, leaving 11 bases unmatched.

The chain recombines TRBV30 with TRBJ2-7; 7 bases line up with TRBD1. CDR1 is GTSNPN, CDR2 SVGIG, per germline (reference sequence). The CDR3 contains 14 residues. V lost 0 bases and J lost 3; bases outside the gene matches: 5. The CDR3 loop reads CAWSVTGAFYEQYF. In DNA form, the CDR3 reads TGTGCCTGGAGTGTAACAGGGGCGTTCTACGAGCAGTACTTC.

The CDR3 reads CASSETGKKETQYF. CDR3 bases: TGCGCCAGCAGCGAAACAGGGAAGAAGGAGACCCAGTACTTC. This chain links TRBV5-1 with TRBJ2-5; a weak D match, TRBD1 (6 bases). Germline CDR1 and CDR2: SGHRS and YFSETQ. The CDR3 sequence is 14 residues long. Trimming left V 4 bases short and J 5 bases short, with 15 bases between.